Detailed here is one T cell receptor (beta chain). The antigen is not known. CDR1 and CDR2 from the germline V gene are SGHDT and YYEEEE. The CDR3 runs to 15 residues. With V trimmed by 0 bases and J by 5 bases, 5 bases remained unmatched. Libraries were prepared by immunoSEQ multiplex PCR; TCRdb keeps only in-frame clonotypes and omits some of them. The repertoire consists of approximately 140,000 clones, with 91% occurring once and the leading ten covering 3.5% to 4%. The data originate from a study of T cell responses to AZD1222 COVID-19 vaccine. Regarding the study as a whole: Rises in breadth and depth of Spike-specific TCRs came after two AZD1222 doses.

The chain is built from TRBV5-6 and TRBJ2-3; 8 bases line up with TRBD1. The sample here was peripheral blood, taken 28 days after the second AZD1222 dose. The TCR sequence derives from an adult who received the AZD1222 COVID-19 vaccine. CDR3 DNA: TGTGCCAGCAGCTTGGGGACAGGGTCAATAGATACGCAGTATTTT. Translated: CASSLGTGSIDTQYF.